The 29 T cell receptor beta chains presented below share a single source sample, sequenced in a study of Ad26.COV2.S vaccination and SARS-CoV-2 variants. This table comes from immunoSEQ multiplex PCR, and its TCRdb copy is limited to in-frame clones, with some not included. The sample comprises about 480,000 clones, 87% of which are singletons, and 9.5% to 15% rests with the top ten. Treatment reported: over 15 received Ad26.COV2.S at low or high dose, single or two shots; 5 received placebo; per-sample allocation not given. Day 63 following the first vaccine or placebo injection was when the samples were taken. Here the sequenced sample was peripheral blood, taken in a trial of Ad26.COV2.S vaccine versus placebo. These receptors were taken from a person between 18 and 60 years old who received the Ad26.COV2.S COVID-19 vaccine or a placebo.

This clone was detected once. The J gene is TRBJ1-1, the V gene TRBV18, with a weak D call TRBD1 (5 bases). There are 13 residues in the CDR3. Trimming removed 3 bases at V and 1 base at J, with 6 bases between. Germline V gives CDR1 KGHSH, CDR2 LQKENI. This CDR3 is CASSPGQNTEAFF. In DNA form, the CDR3 reads TGTGCCAGCTCACCGGGGCAGAACACTGAAGCTTTCTTT.

The J gene is TRBJ1-1, the V gene TRBV9; D might be TRBD1 (6 bases). Trimming pared 3 bases from V and 8 bases from J, leaving 8 bases between. The V gene's germline CDR1 is SGDLS and CDR2 YYNGEE. This CDR3 comprises 11 residues. The CDR3 reads CASSGGGEAFF. CDR3 DNA sequence: TGTGCCAGCAGCGGAGGGGGAGAAGCTTTCTTT.

The rearrangement uses TRBV30 and TRBJ1-1, with a tentative D call TRBD1 (5 bases). The CDR3 is 13 amino acids. V was trimmed by 5 bases and J by 4 bases, leaving 14 bases between them. The V gene's germline CDR1 is GTSNPN and CDR2 SVGIG (reference sequence). The CDR3 coding sequence is TGTGCCTGGGGGACGGCCGGTACCACTGAAGCTTTCTTT. This codes for CAWGTAGTTEAFF.

This chain joins TRBV10-2 and TRBJ2-5; 12 bases agree with TRBD2. Germline CDR1 reads WSHSY; CDR2 reads SAAADI. The CDR3 has 14 residues. V gave up 10 bases and J gave up 4 bases; unmatched junction bases: 7. The CDR3 DNA reads as TGCGCCACCTCGGGACTAGCGGGTTTAGAGACCCAGTACTTC. It codes for CATSGLAGLETQYF.

The chain carries TRBV2 and TRBJ2-7; D remains ambiguous. The V gene lost 4 bases and the J gene lost 2 bases, with 9 bases spanning the gap. This CDR3 contains 13 residues. CDR1 and CDR2 (germline): SNHLY, FYNNEI. The chain's CDR3 is CASSVLMAYEQYF. The CDR3, as DNA: TGTGCCAGCAGTGTTCTGATGGCCTACGAGCAGTACTTC. Supplemented by reference TRBV2 and TRBJ2-7, the full variable domain reads EPEVTQTPSHQVTQMGQEVILRCVPISNHLYFYWYRQILGQKVEFLVSFYNNEISEKSEIFDDQFSVERPDGSNFTLKIRSTKLEDSAMYFCASSVLMAYEQYFGPGTRLTVT.

The rearrangement joins TRBV11-2 to TRBJ1-2, with D perhaps matching TRBD1 (6 bases). V was clipped by 5 bases and J by 6 bases, with 19 bases between them. Germline V gene lookup returns CDR1 SGHAT and CDR2 FQNNGV. The CDR3 runs to 15 residues. This CDR3 is CASSPGWGGHDGYTF. The CDR3 region has the DNA TGTGCCAGCAGCCCCGGTTGGGGGGGGCACGATGGCTACACCTTC. The full variable domain, rest sourced from reference TRBV11-2 and TRBJ1-2, is EAGVAQSPRYKIIEKRQSVAFWCNPISGHATLYWYQQILGQGPKLLIQFQNNGVVDDSQLPKDRFSAERLKGVDSTLKIQPAKLEDSAVYLCASSPGWGGHDGYTFGSGTRLTVV.

The genes are TRBV6-5 and TRBJ1-2; a possible D gene is TRBD1 (6 bases). V was clipped by 8 bases and J by 4 bases, with 20 bases between them. The V gene's germline CDR1 is MNHEY and CDR2 SVGAGI. The CDR3 covers 15 residues. CDR3 amino acids: CASGGRATDTYGYTF. The DNA of the CDR3 is TGTGCCAGCGGGGGCAGGGCGACAGATACCTATGGCTACACCTTC.

The chain employs TRBV30 and TRBJ2-3; D is perhaps TRBD1 or TRBD2 (5 bases each). Deletions cut 0 bases from V and 4 bases from J, with 14 bases between. The CDR3 contains 15 residues. Germline CDR1 is GTSNPN and CDR2 is SVGIG (reference sequence). CDR3 nucleotide sequence: TGTGCCTGGAGTGTACCGGGACGGTCGCCAGATACGCAGTATTTT. Residues: CAWSVPGRSPDTQYF.

The gene calls are TRBV19 and TRBJ1-1; D remains unclear. The germline V and J ends were trimmed by 11 bases and 3 bases, with 10 bases remaining between them. Per germline, CDR1 LNHDA and CDR2 SQIVND (reference sequence). The CDR3 has 11 residues. The CDR3 DNA sequence: TGTGCCGCGAAGTCTTACACTGAAGCTTTCTTT. Translation gives CAAKSYTEAFF.

The chain recombines TRBV5-1 with TRBJ2-7; a possible D gene is TRBD1 (5 bases). The germline V and J ends were trimmed by 0 bases and 5 bases, with 6 bases remaining between them. Germline lookup yields CDR1 SGHRS and CDR2 YFSETQ. The CDR3 is 12 residues long. DNA of the CDR3: TGCGCCAGCAGCTTGGTGGGGCACGAGCAGTACTTC. It yields the protein CASSLVGHEQYF.

This rearrangement joins TRBV4-1 to TRBJ1-6, with a tentative D call TRBD1 (5 bases). The CDR3 loop spans 13 amino acids. Germline V gene lookup returns CDR1 MGHRA and CDR2 YSYEKL. V was trimmed by 2 bases and J by 9 bases, leaving 8 bases between them. CDR3: CASSQIRASPLHF. CDR3 DNA: TGCGCCAGCAGCCAAATCAGGGCTTCACCCCTCCACTTT.

The rearrangement joins TRBV6-2 or TRBV6-3 to TRBJ2-4; 10 bases align to TRBD1. The CDR3 runs 15 residues. Germline CDR1 is MNHEY and CDR2 is SVGEGT. V dropped 6 bases and J dropped 4; count of bases not matched to a gene: 6. CDR3 nucleotides: TGTGCCAGCAGCCCCGACAGGGGGCCTAAAAACATTCAGTACTTC. Its translation is CASSPDRGPKNIQYF.

The gene calls are TRBV12-3 or TRBV12-4 and TRBJ1-2, with D possibly matching TRBD1 (5 bases). With 7 bases removed from V and 5 bases from J, the gap between germline ends came to 14 bases. The CDR3 has 13 amino acids. Here the CDR3 DNA reads TGTGCCAGCAATTATGGGACCGATTATGGCTACACCTTC. Protein sequence: CASNYGTDYGYTF.

This clone appeared a single time. This chain links TRBV19 with TRBJ2-1; TRBD2 matches 8 bases. Trimming took 6 bases from V and 0 from J; bases not matched to a gene: 10. The CDR3 contains 17 residues. Per germline, CDR1 LNHDA and CDR2 SQIVND (reference sequence). The CDR3 sequence: CASRGTRGISSYNEQFF. CDR3 nucleotide sequence: TGTGCCAGTAGGGGGACTAGGGGGATCAGCTCCTACAATGAGCAGTTCTTC. Filled out from reference TRBV19 and TRBJ2-1, the complete variable domain reads DGGITQSPKYLFRKEGQNVTLSCEQNLNHDAMYWYRQDPGQGLRLIYYSQIVNDFQKGDIAEGYSVSREKKESFPLTVTSAQKNPTAFYLCASRGTRGISSYNEQFFGPGTRLTVL.

The chain employs TRBV12-3 or TRBV12-4 and TRBJ1-5; D unclear. The CDR3 length is 12 residues. The V and J ends lost 7 bases and 1 base respectively, with 5 bases between them. CDR3 DNA: TGTGCCAGCACCCTGAGCAATCAGCCCCAGCATTTT. Its protein is CASTLSNQPQHF.

The CDR3 reads CASSLLMGETQYF. CDR3 DNA: TGTGCCAGCAGCTTGCTTATGGGGGAGACCCAGTACTTC. This chain joins TRBV5-4 and TRBJ2-5; D gene uncertain. CDR3 length equals 13 residues. CDR1 and CDR2 from the germline V gene are SGHNT and YYREEE (reference sequence). Deletions cut 1 base from V and 5 bases from J, with 9 bases between.

The chain uses TRBV28 and TRBJ2-7; D unclear. There are 14 residues in the CDR3. Deletions cut 2 bases from V and 0 bases from J, with 8 bases between. In germline, CDR1 is MDHEN, CDR2 SYDVKM. Written as DNA, the CDR3 is TGTGCCAGCAGTTTACTGGTAAGCTCCTACGAGCAGTACTTC. It codes for CASSLLVSSYEQYF.

This chain uses TRBV4-3 with TRBJ2-3; D gene ambiguous. Germline V gene data show CDR1 as LGHNA and CDR2 as YSLEER. The CDR3 is 14 residues long. V was cut by 1 base and J by 6 bases, with 11 bases left in between. CDR3 loop: CASSQGGSRDTQYF. The DNA for the CDR3 is TGCGCCAGCAGCCAAGGTGGCTCTAGGGATACGCAGTATTTT.

The chain links TRBV29-1 to TRBJ1-2; perhaps TRBD1 as D (5 bases). Deletions cut 4 bases from V and 8 bases from J, with 11 bases between. CDR1 and CDR2 from the germline V gene are SQVTM and ANQGSEA. This CDR3 spans 11 amino acids. CDR3 in amino acids: CSVGFWGGYTF. The CDR3 region has the DNA TGCAGCGTTGGTTTCTGGGGGGGCTACACCTTC. Full variable domain (missing parts from reference TRBV29-1 and TRBJ1-2): SAVISQKPSRDICQRGTSLTIQCQVDSQVTMMFWYRQQPGQSLTLIATANQGSEATYESGFVIDKFPISRPNLTFSTLTVSNMSPEDSSIYLCSVGFWGGYTFGSGTRLTVV.

The chain recombines TRBV19 with TRBJ2-7; 10 bases agree with TRBD2. After removal of 1 base from V and 2 bases from J, the junction contained 5 bases not matched to a gene. Germline V lookup: CDR1 LNHDA, CDR2 SQIVND (reference sequence). CDR3 length: 16 amino acids. The CDR3 sequence is CASSIGPAGGPYEQYF. CDR3 sequence (DNA): TGTGCCAGTAGTATAGGTCCAGCGGGAGGGCCCTACGAGCAGTACTTC.

DNA of the CDR3: TGTGCCTGGAGTGTCGGGGATTTAAGGAATCAGCCCCAGCATTTT. This translates into CAWSVGDLRNQPQHF. The gene calls are TRBV30 and TRBJ1-5; D not resolved. The germline CDR1 and CDR2 sequences are GTSNPN and SVGIG (reference sequence). The CDR3 consists of 15 residues. Trimming pared 0 bases from V and 4 bases from J, leaving 13 bases between.

The count of this clone is one. The genes are TRBV7-9 and TRBJ1-1; 7 positions match TRBD1. The V gene end was trimmed by 3 bases and the J gene end by 4 bases; junction bases not matched to a gene: 5. The CDR3 contains 14 residues. From germline, CDR1 is SEHNR and CDR2 FQNEAQ (reference sequence). This CDR3 is CASSFLRQGTEAFF. In DNA form, the CDR3 reads TGTGCCAGCAGCTTCCTCAGACAGGGCACTGAAGCTTTCTTT.

The chain is built from TRBV19 and TRBJ1-2, with D maybe TRBD1 (6 bases). V gave up 4 bases and J gave up 4 bases, with 25 bases separating them. The CDR3 totals 18 residues. Germline CDR1 reads LNHDA; CDR2 reads SQIVND (reference sequence). CDR3 amino acids: CASSTGRLRQVFGYGYTF. The DNA for the CDR3 is TGTGCCAGTAGTACAGGAAGATTAAGACAGGTTTTCGGCTATGGCTACACCTTC.

The chain carries TRBV7-8 and TRBJ2-7, with unresolved D. Germline V gene sequence: CDR1 SGHVS, CDR2 FQNEAQ. V gave up 0 bases and J gave up 2 bases, with 8 bases separating them. This CDR3 has 14 amino acids. As DNA, the CDR3 is TGTGCCAGCAGCTTAGCCCAGCGACCCTACGAGCAGTACTTC. This encodes CASSLAQRPYEQYF.

This CDR3 reads CASSLFWGSNQPQHF. In nucleotides, the CDR3 is TGTGCCAGCAGTTTATTTTGGGGGAGCAATCAGCCCCAGCATTTT. The chain carries TRBV28 and TRBJ1-5; a weak D match, TRBD1 (5 bases). This CDR3 has 15 amino acids. CDR1 MDHEN and CDR2 SYDVKM come from the germline V gene. V lost 1 base and J lost 1, with 8 bases in between.

This chain connects TRBV11-3 to TRBJ2-7, with TRBD2 as a possible D gene (6 bases). Trimming cost V 2 bases and J 4 bases, with 12 bases left between them. This CDR3 has 14 amino acids. Germline CDR1 SGHNT, CDR2 YENEEA. The CDR3 loop reads CASSLSGSGYEQYF. CDR3 sequence (DNA): TGTGCCAGCAGCTTAAGCGGTAGCGGTTACGAGCAGTACTTC. Combining the CDR3 with reference TRBV11-3 and TRBJ2-7 gives the whole variable domain EAGVVQSPRYKIIEKKQPVAFWCNPISGHNTLYWYLQNLGQGPELLIRYENEEAVDDSQLPKDRFSAERLKGVDSTLKIQPAELGDSAVYLCASSLSGSGYEQYFGPGTRLTVT.

This chain joins TRBV30 and TRBJ2-1; D possibly matches TRBD1 or TRBD2 (5 bases each). This CDR3 contains 12 residues. Trimming took 6 bases from V and 14 from J, leaving 20 bases between them. CDR1 is GTSNPN, CDR2 SVGIG, per germline (reference sequence). The CDR3 DNA reads as TGTGCCTGCCAAGACCGCCGGGACCCAAAGTTCTTC. Translating it yields CACQDRRDPKFF.

The chain links TRBV7-9 to TRBJ2-1; D gene unclear. V was clipped by 1 base and J by 3 bases, with 16 bases between them. The V gene's germline CDR1 is SEHNR and CDR2 FQNEAQ (reference sequence). This CDR3 comprises 17 residues. CDR3: CASSLVGNRPDYNEQFF. For the CDR3, the DNA is TGTGCCAGCAGCTTAGTAGGGAATAGACCCGACTACAATGAGCAGTTCTTC.

The chain links TRBV6-5 to TRBJ2-3; TRBD1 or TRBD2 may be the D gene (5 bases each). Germline CDR1 reads MNHEY; CDR2 reads SVGAGI. The CDR3 has 14 amino acids. Trimming removed 7 bases at V and 1 base at J, with 12 bases between. CDR3 in DNA: TGTGCCAGCATCCCCCTGGGACGCACAGATACGCAGTATTTT. Protein product: CASIPLGRTDTQYF.